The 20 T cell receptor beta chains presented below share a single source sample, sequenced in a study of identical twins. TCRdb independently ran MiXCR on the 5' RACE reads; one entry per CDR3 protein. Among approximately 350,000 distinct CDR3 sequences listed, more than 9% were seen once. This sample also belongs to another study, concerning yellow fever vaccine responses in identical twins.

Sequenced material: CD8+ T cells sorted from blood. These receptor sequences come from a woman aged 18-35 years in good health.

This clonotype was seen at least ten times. CDR3 bases: TGTGCCAGCAGCCGGGGGGCCGCCAACTACGAGCAGTACTTC. This codes for CASSRGAANYEQYF. J is TRBJ2-7 and V is TRBV7-9; D may be TRBD2 (7 bases). Germline V gene sequence: CDR1 SEHNR, CDR2 FQNEAQ (reference sequence). This CDR3 has 14 amino acids. The V gene lost 5 bases and the J gene lost 3 bases, with 14 bases spanning the gap.

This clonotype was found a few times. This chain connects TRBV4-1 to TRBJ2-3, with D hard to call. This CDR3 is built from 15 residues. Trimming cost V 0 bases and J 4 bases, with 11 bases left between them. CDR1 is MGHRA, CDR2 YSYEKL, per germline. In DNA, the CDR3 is TGCGCCAGCAGCCAAGAAGGGTCAAGAGCAGATACGCAGTATTTT. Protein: CASSQEGSRADTQYF.

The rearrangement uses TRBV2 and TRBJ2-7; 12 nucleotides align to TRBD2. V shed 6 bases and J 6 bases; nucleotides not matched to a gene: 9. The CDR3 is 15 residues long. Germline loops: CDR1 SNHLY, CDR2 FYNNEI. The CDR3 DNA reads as TGTGCCAGCAGGGATCTAGCGGGAGGGCCCGTCGAGCAGTACTTC. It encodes CASRDLAGGPVEQYF.

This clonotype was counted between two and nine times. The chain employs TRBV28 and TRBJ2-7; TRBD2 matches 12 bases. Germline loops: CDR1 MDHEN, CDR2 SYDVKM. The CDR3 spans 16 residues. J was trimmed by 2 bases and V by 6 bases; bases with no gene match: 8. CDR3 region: CASSIGRLAGAYEQYF. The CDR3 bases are TGTGCCAGCAGCATAGGGAGACTAGCGGGAGCCTACGAGCAGTACTTC.

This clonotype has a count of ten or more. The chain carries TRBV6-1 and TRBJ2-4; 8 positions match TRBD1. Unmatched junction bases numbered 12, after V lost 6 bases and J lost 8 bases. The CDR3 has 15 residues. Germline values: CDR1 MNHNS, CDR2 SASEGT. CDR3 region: CASSPAGGVGDIQYF. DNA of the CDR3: TGTGCCAGCAGCCCCGCAGGGGGCGTGGGGGACATTCAGTACTTC.

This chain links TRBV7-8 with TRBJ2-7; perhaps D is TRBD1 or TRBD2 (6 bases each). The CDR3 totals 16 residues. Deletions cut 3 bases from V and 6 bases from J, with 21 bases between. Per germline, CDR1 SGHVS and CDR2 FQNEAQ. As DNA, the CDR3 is TGTGCCAGCAGCTTCCGCGCGGGACAACAAATCGGCGAGCAGTACTTC. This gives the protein CASSFRAGQQIGEQYF.

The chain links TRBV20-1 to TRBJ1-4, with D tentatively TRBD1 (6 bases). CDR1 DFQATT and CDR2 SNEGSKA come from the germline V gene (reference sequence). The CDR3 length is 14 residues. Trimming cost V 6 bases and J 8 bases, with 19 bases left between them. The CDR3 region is CSATADSSFEKLFF. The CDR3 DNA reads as TGCAGTGCGACAGCGGACAGCTCCTTCGAAAAACTGTTTTTT.

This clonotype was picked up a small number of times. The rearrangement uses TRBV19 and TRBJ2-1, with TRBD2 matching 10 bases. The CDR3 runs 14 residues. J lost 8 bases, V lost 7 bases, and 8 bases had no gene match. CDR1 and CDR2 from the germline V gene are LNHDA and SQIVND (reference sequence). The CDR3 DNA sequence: TGTGCCAGTATGGAGACTAGCGGGCTCGATGAGCAGTTCTTC. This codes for CASMETSGLDEQFF.

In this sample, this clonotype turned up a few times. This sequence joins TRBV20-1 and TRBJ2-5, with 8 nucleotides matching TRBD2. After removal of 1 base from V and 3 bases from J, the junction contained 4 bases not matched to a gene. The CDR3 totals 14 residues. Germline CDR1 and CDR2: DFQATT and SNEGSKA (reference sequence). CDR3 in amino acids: CSARAGGEKETQYF. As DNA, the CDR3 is TGCAGTGCTAGAGCGGGAGGGGAGAAAGAGACCCAGTACTTC.

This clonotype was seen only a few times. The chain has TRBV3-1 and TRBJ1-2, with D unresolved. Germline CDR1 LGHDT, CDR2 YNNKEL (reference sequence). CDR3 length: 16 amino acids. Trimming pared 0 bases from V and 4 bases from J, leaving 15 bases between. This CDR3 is CASSQDLGYRFYGYTF. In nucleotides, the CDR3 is TGTGCCAGCAGCCAAGATTTAGGATACAGATTCTATGGCTACACCTTC.

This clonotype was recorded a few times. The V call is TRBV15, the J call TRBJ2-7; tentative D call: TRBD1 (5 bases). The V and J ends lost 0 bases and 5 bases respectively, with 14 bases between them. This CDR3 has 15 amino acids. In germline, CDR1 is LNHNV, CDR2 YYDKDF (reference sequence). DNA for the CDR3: TGTGCCACCAGCAGAGACCAGCAGGGTTATGACGAGCAGTACTTC. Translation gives CATSRDQQGYDEQYF.

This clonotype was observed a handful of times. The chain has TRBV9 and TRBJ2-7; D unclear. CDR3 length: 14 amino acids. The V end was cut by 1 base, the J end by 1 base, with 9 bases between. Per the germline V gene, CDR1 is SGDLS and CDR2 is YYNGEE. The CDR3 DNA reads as TGTGCCAGCAGCGTATCCGGCGGTTCCTACGAGCAGTACTTC. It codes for CASSVSGGSYEQYF.

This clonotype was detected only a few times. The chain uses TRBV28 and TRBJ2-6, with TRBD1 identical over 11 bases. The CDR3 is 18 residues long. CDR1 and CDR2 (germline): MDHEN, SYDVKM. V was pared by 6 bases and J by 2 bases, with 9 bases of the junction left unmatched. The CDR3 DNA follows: TGTGCCAGCAGCCCCGGACAGGGGGCGCGTCCTGGGGCCAACGTCCTGACTTTC. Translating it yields CASSPGQGARPGANVLTF.

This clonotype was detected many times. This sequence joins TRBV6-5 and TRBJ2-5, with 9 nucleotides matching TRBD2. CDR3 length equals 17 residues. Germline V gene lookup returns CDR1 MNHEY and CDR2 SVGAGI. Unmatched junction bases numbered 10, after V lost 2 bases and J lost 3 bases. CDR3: CASSYPSSGGQKETQYF. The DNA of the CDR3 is TGTGCCAGCAGTTACCCGTCGAGCGGGGGGCAGAAAGAGACCCAGTACTTC.

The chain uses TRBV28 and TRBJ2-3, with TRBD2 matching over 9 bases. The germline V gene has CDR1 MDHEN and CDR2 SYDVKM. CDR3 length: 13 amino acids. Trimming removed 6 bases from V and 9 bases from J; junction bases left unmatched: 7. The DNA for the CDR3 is TGTGCCAGCAGCTTGGCGGGAGGGGTGACGCAGTATTTT. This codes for CASSLAGGVTQYF.

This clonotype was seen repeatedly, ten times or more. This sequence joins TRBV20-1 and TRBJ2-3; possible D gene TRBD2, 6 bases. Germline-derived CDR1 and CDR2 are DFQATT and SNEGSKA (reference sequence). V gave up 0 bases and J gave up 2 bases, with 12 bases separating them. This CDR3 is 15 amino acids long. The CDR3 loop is CSARDVGLTTDTQYF. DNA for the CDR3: TGCAGTGCTAGAGATGTAGGACTAACCACAGATACGCAGTATTTT.

The CDR3 sequence: CATSRDFGNEQFF. DNA of the CDR3: TGTGCCACCAGCAGAGATTTTGGGAATGAGCAGTTCTTC. The chain combines TRBV15 with TRBJ2-1; D is unresolved. CDR1 LNHNV and CDR2 YYDKDF come from the germline V gene (reference sequence). Trimming took off 0 bases at V and 7 bases at J, with 7 bases between the two ends. This CDR3 contains 13 residues.

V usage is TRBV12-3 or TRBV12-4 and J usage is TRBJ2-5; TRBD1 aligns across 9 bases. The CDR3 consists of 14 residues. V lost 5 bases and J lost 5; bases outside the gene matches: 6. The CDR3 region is CASSPYRGRETQYF. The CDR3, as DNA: TGTGCCAGCAGTCCTTACAGGGGGCGGGAGACCCAGTACTTC.

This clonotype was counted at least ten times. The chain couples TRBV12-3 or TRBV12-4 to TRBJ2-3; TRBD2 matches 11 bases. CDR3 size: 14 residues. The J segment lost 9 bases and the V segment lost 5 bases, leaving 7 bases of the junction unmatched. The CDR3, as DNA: TGTGCCAGCAGTCCGGGGACTAGCGGAGTAACGCAGTATTTT. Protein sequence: CASSPGTSGVTQYF.

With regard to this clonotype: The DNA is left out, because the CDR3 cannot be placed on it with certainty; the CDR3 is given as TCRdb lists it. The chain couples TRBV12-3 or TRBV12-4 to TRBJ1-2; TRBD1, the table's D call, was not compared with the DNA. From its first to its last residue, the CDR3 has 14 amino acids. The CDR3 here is CASSPFGTGNGYAF.